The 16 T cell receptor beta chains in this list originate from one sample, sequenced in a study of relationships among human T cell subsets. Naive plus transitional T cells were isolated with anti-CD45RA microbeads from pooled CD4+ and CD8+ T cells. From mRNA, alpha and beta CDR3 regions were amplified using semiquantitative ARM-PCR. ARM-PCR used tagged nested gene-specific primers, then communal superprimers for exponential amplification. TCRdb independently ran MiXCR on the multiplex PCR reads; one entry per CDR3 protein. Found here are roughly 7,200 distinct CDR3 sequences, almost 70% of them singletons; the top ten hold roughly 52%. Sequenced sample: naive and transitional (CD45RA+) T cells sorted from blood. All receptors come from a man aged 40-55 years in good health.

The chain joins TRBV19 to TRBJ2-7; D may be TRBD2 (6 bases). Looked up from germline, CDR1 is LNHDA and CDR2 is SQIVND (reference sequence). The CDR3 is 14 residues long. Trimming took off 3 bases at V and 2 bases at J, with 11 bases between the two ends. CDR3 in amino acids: CASSMGGPAYEQYF. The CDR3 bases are TGTGCCAGTAGTATGGGAGGTCCGGCCTACGAGCAGTACTTC. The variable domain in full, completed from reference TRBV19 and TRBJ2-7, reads DGGITQSPKYLFRKEGQNVTLSCEQNLNHDAMYWYRQDPGQGLRLIYYSQIVNDFQKGDIAEGYSVSREKKESFPLTVTSAQKNPTAFYLCASSMGGPAYEQYFGPGTRLTVT.

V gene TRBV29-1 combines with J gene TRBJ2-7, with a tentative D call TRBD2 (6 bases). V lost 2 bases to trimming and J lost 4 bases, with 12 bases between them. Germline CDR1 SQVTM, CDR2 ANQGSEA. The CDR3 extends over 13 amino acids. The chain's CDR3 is CSVELGTGYEQYF. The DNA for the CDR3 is TGCAGCGTTGAACTAGGGACTGGGTACGAGCAGTACTTC.

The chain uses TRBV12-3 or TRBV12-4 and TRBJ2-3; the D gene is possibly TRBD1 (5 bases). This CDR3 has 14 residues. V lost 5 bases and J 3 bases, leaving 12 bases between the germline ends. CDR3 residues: CASSPPTATDTQYF. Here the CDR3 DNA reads TGTGCCAGCAGTCCGCCGACAGCGACAGATACGCAGTATTTT.

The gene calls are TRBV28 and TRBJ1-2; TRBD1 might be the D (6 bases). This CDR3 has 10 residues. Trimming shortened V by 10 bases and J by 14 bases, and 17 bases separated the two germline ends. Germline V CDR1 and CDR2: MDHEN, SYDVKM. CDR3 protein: CATNRVLWTF. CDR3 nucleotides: TGTGCCACCAACAGGGTCCTGTGGACCTTC.

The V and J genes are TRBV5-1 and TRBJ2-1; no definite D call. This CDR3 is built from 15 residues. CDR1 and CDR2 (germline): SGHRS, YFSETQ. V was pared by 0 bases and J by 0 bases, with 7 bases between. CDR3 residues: CASSLDHISYNEQFF. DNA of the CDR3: TGCGCCAGCAGCTTGGACCACATCTCCTACAATGAGCAGTTCTTC.

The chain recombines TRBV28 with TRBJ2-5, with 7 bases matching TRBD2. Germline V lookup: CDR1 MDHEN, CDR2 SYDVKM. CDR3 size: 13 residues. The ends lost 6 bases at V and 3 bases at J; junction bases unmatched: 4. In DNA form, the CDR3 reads TGTGCCAGCAGGGTCCTAGCGGAAGAGACCCAGTACTTC. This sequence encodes CASRVLAEETQYF.

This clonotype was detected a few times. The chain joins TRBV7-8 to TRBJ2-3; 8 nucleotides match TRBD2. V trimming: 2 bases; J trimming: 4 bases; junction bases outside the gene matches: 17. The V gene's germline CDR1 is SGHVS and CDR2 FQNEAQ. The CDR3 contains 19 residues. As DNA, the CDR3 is TGTGCCAGCAGCTTAATGTGGACCGGGAGGGGGGTCGAGGCAGATACGCAGTATTTT. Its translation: CASSLMWTGRGVEADTQYF.

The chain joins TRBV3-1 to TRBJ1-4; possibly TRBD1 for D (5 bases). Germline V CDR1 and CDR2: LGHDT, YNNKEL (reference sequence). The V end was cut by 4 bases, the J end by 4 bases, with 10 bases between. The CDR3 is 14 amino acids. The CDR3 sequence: CASSLGALNEKLFF. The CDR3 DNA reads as TGTGCCAGCAGCCTCGGGGCCCTTAATGAAAAACTGTTTTTT.

CDR3: CASRDRVYEQYF. The CDR3 DNA sequence: TGTGCCAGCAGGGACAGGGTTTACGAGCAGTACTTC. The chain is built from TRBV28 and TRBJ2-7; 8 bases line up with TRBD1. V trimming: 6 bases; J trimming: 4 bases; junction bases outside the gene matches: 2. The CDR3 length is 12 residues. Germline lookup yields CDR1 MDHEN and CDR2 SYDVKM.

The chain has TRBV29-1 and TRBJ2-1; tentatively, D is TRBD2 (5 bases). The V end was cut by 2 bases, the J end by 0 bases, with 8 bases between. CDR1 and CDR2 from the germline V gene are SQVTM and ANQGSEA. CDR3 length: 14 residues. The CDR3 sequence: CSVETGSSYNEQFF. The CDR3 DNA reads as TGCAGCGTTGAAACTGGGAGCTCCTACAATGAGCAGTTCTTC.

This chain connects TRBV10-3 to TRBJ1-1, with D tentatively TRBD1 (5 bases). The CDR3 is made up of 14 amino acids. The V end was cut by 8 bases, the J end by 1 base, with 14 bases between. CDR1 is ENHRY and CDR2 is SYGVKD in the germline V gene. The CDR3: CAIGVGTANTEAFF. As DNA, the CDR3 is TGTGCCATCGGGGTAGGGACGGCGAACACTGAAGCTTTCTTT.

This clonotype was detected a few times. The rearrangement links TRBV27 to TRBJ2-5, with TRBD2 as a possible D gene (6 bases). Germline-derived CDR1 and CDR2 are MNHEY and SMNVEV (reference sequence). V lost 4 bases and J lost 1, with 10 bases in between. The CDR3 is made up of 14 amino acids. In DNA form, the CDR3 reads TGTGCCAGCAGTTCCGGCGGGGCCCAAGAGACCCAGTACTTC. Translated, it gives CASSSGGAQETQYF.

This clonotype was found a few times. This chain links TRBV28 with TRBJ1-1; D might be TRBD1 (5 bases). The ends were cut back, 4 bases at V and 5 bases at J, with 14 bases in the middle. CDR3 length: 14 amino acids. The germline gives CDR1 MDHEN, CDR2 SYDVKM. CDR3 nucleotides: TGTGCCAGCAGTTGGGCGGGGCACGGGACTGAAGCTTTCTTT. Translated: CASSWAGHGTEAFF.

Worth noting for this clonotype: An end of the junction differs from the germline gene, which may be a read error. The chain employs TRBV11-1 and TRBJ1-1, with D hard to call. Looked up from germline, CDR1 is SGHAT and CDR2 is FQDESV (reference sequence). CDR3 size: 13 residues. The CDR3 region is CASSLEPTARTIF. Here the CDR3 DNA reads TGTGCCAGCAGCTTAGAACCGACGGCTAGGACCATTTTC.

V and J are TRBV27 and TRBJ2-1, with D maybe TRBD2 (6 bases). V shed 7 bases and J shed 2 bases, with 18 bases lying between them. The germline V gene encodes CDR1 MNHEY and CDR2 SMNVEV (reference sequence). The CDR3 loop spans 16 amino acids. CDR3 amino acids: CASNSRTIAAYNEQFF. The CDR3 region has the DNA TGTGCCAGCAATTCAAGGACTATAGCCGCCTACAATGAGCAGTTCTTC.

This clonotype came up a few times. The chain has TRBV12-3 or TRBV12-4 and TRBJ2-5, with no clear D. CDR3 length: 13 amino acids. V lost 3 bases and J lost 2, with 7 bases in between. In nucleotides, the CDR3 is TGTGCCAGCAGTTTGTGGGGACAAGAGACCCAGTACTTC. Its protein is CASSLWGQETQYF.